Shown below are 6 T cell receptor beta chains from a single sample sequenced in a study of cytomegalovirus exposure and HLA in healthy donors. The PCR made use of 60 Vbeta and 13 Jbeta primers. The assay was immunoSEQ multiplex PCR, and TCRdb's table has in-frame clones only and misses some. This table has more than 95,000 clones, around 76% appearing once. The specimen was PBMCs. The receptors come from a man aged 50-60 years in good health and CMV-seropositive.

V and J are TRBV5-6 and TRBJ2-7; the D gene is possibly TRBD2 (6 bases). V lost 5 bases and J lost 2, with 14 bases in between. This CDR3 is built from 14 residues. Germline CDR1 SGHDT, CDR2 YYEEEE. The CDR3 is CASSNGLTTYEQYF. Here the CDR3 DNA reads TGTGCCAGCAGTAATGGACTAACCACCTACGAGCAGTACTTC.

V gene TRBV29-1 combines with J gene TRBJ2-7; D may be TRBD1 (6 bases). V was clipped by 6 bases and J by 1 base, with 13 bases between them. The CDR3 is 13 residues long. CDR1 is SQVTM and CDR2 is ANQGSEA in the germline V gene. CDR3 loop: CSVQQGNSYEQYF. The CDR3 DNA reads as TGCAGCGTGCAACAGGGAAATTCCTACGAGCAGTACTTC.

V and J are TRBV4-3 and TRBJ2-1; 15 bases fit TRBD2. Unmatched junction bases numbered 2, after V lost 1 base and J lost 7 bases. The CDR3 is 16 amino acids. The V gene's germline CDR1 is LGHNA and CDR2 YSLEER. CDR3 in amino acids: CASSQGTSGGGNEQFF. CDR3 in DNA: TGCGCCAGCAGCCAAGGGACTAGCGGGGGGGGTAATGAGCAGTTCTTC.

The chain has TRBV20-1 and TRBJ2-7; no clear D. Trimming shortened V by 6 bases and J by 0 bases, and 6 bases separated the two germline ends. Germline loops: CDR1 DFQATT, CDR2 SNEGSKA (reference sequence). This CDR3 contains 11 residues. The CDR3 region has the DNA TGCAGTGCGCCGAGCTCCTACGAGCAGTACTTC. This translates into CSAPSSYEQYF.

This clone was recorded only once. V and J are TRBV7-7 and TRBJ2-3, with D possibly being TRBD2 (5 bases). Per germline, CDR1 SSHAT and CDR2 FNYEAQ (reference sequence). The CDR3 extends over 12 amino acids. Trimming pared 5 bases from V and 6 bases from J, leaving 9 bases between. CDR3 nucleotide sequence: TGTGCCAGCAGCCCAACGGGGGATACGCAGTATTTT. It encodes CASSPTGDTQYF.

The chain recombines TRBV28 with TRBJ2-1; no clear D gene. There are 11 residues in the CDR3. V was shortened by 8 bases and J by 9 bases, with 11 bases between the two germline ends. Germline lookup yields CDR1 MDHEN and CDR2 SYDVKM. The CDR3 is CASEAFREQFF. For the CDR3, the DNA is TGTGCCAGCGAGGCGTTCCGTGAGCAGTTCTTC.